The entry that follows covers one TCR beta chain sequence. Its antigen is undetermined. Assay: immunoSEQ multiplex PCR; the TCRdb copy retains only in-frame clones and omits some. The table has fewer than 40,000 clones, 81% seen once. The CDR3 contains 15 residues. Trimming took 6 bases from V and 1 from J; bases not matched to a gene: 8. This entry belongs to a study of T cells in narcolepsy. Study background: Healthy controls were enrolled alongside patients with narcolepsy type 1 or type 2. Study findings and constraints: Reportedly, autoreactive clonotypes were serially detected in patients' blood but not controls'.

Sequenced: memory (CD45RA-) CD4+ T cells from blood. J is TRBJ2-7 and V is TRBV6-7; 8 positions match TRBD2. TRBV6-7 is classed as an ORF, of uncertain function. This clonotype was sampled from a human donor in good health. In nucleotides, the CDR3 is TGTGCCAGCAGATATAGCGGGGAAGTATCCTACGAGCAGTACTTC. This sequence encodes CASRYSGEVSYEQYF.